This entry describes one T cell receptor beta chain. As yet, its antigen is unknown. The data derive from a study of cytomegalovirus exposure and HLA in healthy donors. General study points: Rarity held for most TCR sequences, but there were some public TCRs that occurred in many donors. The authors enumerated over 150 TCR beta chains as linked to cytomegalovirus.

Measured with immunoSEQ multiplex PCR; TCRdb has only the in-frame clones, and not every one. This table holds a few hundred thousand clones, roughly 88% found once. Germline CDR1 MNHEY, CDR2 SMNVEV (reference sequence). V lost 7 bases and J lost 4, with 10 bases in between. The CDR3 sequence is 12 residues long. An approximately 120-subject validation cohort, separate from the approximately 670-subject first cohort, supplied the donors. The clonotype originates from a woman aged 25 to 39 in good health and CMV-seropositive. The gene calls are TRBV27 and TRBJ1-2, with D unresolved. The sequencing input was PBMCs. CDR3: CASTAVSYGYTF. For the CDR3, the DNA is TGTGCCAGCACCGCTGTGTCCTATGGCTACACCTTC.